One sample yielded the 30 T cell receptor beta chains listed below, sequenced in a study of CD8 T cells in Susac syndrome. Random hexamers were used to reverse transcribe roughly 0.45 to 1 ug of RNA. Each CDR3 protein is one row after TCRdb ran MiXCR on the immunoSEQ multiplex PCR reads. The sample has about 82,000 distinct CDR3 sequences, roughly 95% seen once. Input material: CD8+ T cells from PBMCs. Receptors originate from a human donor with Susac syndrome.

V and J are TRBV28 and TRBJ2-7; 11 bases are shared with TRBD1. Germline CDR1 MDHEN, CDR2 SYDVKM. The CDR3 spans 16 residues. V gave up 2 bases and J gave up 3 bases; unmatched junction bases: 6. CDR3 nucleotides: TGTGCCAGCAGTTTACGGCTGGGACAGGGGGTCTACGAGCAGTACTTC. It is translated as CASSLRLGQGVYEQYF.

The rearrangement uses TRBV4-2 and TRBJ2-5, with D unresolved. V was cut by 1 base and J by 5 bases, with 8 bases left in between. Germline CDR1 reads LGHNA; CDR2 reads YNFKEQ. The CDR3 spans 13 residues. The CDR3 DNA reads TGTGCCAGCAGCCAAGTATCGAGGGAGACCCAGTACTTC. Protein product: CASSQVSRETQYF.

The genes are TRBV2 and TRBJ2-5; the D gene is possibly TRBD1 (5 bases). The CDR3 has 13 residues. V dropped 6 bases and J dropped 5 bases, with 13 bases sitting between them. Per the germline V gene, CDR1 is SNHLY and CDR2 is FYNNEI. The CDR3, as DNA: TGTGCCAGCAGGGGCGACAGTGCGGAGACCCAGTACTTC. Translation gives CASRGDSAETQYF. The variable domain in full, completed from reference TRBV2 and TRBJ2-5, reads EPEVTQTPSHQVTQMGQEVILRCVPISNHLYFYWYRQILGQKVEFLVSFYNNEISEKSEIFDDQFSVERPDGSNFTLKIRSTKLEDSAMYFCASRGDSAETQYFGPGTRLLVL.

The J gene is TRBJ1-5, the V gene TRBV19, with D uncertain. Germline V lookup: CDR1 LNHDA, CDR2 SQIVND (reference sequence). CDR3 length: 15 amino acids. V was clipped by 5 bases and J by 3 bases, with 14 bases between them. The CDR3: CASSSSGDNNQPQHF. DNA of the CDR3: TGTGCCAGTAGTTCGTCCGGAGACAACAATCAGCCCCAGCATTTT.

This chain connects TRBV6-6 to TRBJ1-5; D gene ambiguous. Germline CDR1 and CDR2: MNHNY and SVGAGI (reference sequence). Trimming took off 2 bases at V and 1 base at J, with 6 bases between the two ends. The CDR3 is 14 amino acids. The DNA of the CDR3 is TGTGCCAGCAGTTACAGGCAGAGCAATCAGCCCCAGCATTTT. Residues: CASSYRQSNQPQHF.

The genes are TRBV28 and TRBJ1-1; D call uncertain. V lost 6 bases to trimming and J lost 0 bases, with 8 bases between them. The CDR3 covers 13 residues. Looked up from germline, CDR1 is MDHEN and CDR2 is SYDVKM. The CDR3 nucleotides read TGTGCCAGCAGGACCGACCTGAACACTGAAGCTTTCTTT. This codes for CASRTDLNTEAFF. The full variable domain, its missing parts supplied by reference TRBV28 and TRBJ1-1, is DVKVTQSSRYLVKRTGEKVFLECVQDMDHENMFWYRQDPGLGLRLIYFSYDVKMKEKGDIPEGYSVSREKKERFSLILESASTNQTSMYLCASRTDLNTEAFFGQGTRLTVV.

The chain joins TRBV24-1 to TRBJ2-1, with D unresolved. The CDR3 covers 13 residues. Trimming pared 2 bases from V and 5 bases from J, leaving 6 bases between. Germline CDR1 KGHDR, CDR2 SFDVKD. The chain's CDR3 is CATSDSLNNEQFF. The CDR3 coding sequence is TGTGCCACCAGTGATTCGCTGAACAATGAGCAGTTCTTC.

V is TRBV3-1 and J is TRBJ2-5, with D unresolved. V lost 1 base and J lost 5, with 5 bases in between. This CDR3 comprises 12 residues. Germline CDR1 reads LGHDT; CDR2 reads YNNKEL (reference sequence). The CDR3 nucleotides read TGTGCCAGCAGCCAAGGTGGGGAGACCCAGTACTTC. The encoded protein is CASSQGGETQYF.

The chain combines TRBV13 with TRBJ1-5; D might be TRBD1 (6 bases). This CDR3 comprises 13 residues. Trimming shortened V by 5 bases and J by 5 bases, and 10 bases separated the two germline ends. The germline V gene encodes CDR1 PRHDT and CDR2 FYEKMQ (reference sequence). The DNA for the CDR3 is TGTGCCAGCAGCCGATACAGGGATCAGCCCCAGCATTTT. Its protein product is CASSRYRDQPQHF.

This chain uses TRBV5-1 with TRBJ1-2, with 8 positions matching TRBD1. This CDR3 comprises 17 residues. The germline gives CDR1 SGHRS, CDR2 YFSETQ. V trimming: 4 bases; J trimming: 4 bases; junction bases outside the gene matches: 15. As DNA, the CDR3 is TGCGCCAGCAGCACCAACCCTCGACAGGGGCACATCTATGGCTACACCTTC. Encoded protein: CASSTNPRQGHIYGYTF. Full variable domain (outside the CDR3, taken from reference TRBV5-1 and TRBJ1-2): KAGVTQTPRYLIKTRGQQVTLSCSPISGHRSVSWYQQTPGQGLQFLFEYFSETQRNKGNFPGRFSGRQFSNSRSEMNVSTLELGDSALYLCASSTNPRQGHIYGYTFGSGTRLTVV.

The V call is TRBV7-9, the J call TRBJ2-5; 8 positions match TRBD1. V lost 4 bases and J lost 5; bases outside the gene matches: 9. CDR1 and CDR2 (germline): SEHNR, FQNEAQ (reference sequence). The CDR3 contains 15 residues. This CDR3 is CASSSVETGDETQYF. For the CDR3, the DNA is TGTGCCAGCAGCTCCGTGGAGACAGGGGATGAGACCCAGTACTTC.

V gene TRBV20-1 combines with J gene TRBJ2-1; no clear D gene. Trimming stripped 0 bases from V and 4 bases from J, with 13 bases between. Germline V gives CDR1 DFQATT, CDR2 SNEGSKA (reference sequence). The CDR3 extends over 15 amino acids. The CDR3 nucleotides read TGCAGTGCTAGAGATCCGGACGACCCTTACAATGAGCAGTTCTTC. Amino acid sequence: CSARDPDDPYNEQFF.

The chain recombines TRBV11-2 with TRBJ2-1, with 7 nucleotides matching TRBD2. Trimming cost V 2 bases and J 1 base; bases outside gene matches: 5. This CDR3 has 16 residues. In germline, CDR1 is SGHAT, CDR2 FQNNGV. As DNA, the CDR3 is TGTGCCAGCAGCTTACTAAGCGGGGCGTCCTACAATGAGCAGTTCTTC. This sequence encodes CASSLLSGASYNEQFF.

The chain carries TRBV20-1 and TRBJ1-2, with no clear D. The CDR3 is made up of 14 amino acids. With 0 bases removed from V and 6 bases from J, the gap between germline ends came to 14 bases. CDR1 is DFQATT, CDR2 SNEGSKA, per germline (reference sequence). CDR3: CSARDRAALDGYTF. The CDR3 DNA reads TGCAGTGCTAGAGATCGGGCAGCGTTAGATGGCTACACCTTC.

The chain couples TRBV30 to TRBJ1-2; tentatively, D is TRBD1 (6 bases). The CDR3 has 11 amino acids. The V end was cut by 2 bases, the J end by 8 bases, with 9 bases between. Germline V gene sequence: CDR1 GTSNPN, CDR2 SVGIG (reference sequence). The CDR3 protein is CAWSLGGGYTF. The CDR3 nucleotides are TGTGCCTGGAGTCTAGGGGGGGGCTACACCTTC.

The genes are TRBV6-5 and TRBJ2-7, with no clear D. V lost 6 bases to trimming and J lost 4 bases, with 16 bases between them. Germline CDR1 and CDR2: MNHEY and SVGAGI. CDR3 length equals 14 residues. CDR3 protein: CASRASTVRYEQYF. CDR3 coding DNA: TGTGCCAGCAGAGCTTCTACAGTGAGATACGAGCAGTACTTC.

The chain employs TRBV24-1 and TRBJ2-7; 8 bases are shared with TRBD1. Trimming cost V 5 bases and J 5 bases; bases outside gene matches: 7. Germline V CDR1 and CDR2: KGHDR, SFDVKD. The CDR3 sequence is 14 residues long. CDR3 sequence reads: CATSGAGGRNEQYF. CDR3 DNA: TGTGCCACCAGTGGGGCAGGGGGCAGGAACGAGCAGTACTTC.

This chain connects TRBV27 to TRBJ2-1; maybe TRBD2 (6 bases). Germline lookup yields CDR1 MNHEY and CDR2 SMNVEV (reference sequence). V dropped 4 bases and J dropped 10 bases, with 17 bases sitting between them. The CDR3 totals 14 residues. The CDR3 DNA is TGTGCCAGCAGTTCTACTAGCTCAAACGGGGAGCAGTTCTTC. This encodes CASSSTSSNGEQFF.

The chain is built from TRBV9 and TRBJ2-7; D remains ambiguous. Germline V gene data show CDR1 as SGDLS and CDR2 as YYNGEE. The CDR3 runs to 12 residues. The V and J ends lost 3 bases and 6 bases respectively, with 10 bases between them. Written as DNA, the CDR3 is TGTGCCAGCAGCGAAGGGCGAGGCGAGCAGTACTTC. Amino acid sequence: CASSEGRGEQYF.

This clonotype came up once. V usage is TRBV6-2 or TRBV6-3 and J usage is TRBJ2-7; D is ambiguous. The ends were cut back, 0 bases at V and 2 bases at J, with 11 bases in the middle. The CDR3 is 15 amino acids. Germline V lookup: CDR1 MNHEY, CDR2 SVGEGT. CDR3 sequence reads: CASSYSRLTTYEQYF. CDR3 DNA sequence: TGTGCCAGCAGTTACTCGAGACTGACCACCTACGAGCAGTACTTC.

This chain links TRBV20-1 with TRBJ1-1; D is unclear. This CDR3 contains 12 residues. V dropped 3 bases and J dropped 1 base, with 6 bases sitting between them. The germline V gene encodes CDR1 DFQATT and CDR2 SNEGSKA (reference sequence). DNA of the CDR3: TGCAGTGCTAGGGCGACGAACACTGAAGCTTTCTTT. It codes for CSARATNTEAFF.

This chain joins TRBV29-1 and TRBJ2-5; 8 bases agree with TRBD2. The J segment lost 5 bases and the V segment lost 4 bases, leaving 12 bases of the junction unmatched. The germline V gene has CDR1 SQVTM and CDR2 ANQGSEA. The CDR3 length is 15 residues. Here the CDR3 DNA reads TGCAGCGTTGGACTAGGTCGGGGGGGGTCGGAGACCCAGTACTTC. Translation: CSVGLGRGGSETQYF.

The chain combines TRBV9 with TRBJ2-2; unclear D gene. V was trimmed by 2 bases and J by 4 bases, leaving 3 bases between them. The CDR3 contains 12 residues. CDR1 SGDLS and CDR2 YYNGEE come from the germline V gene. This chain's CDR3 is CASSVSTGELFF. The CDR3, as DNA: TGTGCCAGCAGCGTCAGCACCGGGGAGCTGTTTTTT.

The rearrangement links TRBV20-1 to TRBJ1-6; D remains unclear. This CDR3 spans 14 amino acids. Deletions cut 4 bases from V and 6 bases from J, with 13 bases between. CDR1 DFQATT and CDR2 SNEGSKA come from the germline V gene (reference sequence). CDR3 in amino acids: CSAIRVDRNSPLHF. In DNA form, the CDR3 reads TGCAGTGCTATTAGGGTGGATCGTAATTCACCCCTCCACTTT.

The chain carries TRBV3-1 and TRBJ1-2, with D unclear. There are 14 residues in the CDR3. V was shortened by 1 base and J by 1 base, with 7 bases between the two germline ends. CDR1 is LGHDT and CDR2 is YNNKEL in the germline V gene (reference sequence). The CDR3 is CASSQAEHNYGYTF. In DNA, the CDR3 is TGTGCCAGCAGCCAAGCCGAACATAACTATGGCTACACCTTC.

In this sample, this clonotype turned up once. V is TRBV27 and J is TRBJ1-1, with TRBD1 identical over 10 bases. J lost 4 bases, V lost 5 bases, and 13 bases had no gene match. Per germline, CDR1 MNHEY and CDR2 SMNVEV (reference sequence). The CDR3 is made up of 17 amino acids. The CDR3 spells CASSPRDRGARGTEAFF. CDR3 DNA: TGTGCCAGCAGTCCCCGGGACAGGGGAGCCCGGGGCACTGAAGCTTTCTTT.

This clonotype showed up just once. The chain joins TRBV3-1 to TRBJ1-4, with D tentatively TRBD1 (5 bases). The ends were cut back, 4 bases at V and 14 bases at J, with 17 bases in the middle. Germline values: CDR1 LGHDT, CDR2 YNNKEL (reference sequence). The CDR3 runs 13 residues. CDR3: CASSLRGVPGLFF. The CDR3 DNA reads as TGTGCCAGCAGCCTGAGGGGAGTACCGGGGCTGTTTTTT.

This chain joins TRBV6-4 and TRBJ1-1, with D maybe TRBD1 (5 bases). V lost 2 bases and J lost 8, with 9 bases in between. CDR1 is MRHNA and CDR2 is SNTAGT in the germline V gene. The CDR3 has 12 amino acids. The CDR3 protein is CASSDGRDEAFF. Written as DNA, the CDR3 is TGTGCCAGCAGTGACGGTCGGGACGAAGCTTTCTTT.

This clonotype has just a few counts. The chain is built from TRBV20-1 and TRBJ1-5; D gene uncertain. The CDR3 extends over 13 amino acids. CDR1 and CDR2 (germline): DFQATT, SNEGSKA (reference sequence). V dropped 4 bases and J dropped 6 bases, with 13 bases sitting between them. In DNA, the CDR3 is TGCAGTGCTACCCGGGTTGCGGGTCAGCCCCAGCATTTT. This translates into CSATRVAGQPQHF.

The CDR3 reads CASSSGGGGQETQYF. The DNA for the CDR3 is TGTGCCAGCAGTTCCGGCGGGGGGGGTCAAGAGACCCAGTACTTC. The chain combines TRBV12-3 or TRBV12-4 with TRBJ2-5, with 9 bases aligning to TRBD2. The CDR3 totals 15 residues. The V and J ends lost 4 bases and 2 bases, in that order; junction bases with no gene match: 5.